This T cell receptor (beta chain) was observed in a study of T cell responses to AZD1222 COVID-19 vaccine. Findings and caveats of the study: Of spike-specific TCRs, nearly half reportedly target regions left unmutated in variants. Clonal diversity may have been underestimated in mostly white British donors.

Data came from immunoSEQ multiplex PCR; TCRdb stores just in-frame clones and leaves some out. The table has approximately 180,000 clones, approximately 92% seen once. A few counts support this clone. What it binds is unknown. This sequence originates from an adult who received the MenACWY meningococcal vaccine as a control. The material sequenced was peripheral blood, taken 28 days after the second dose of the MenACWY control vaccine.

The CDR3 DNA sequence: TGTGCCAGCAGTGAGGGGCCTGGCTACACCTTC. This sequence encodes CASSEGPGYTF. The V and J genes are TRBV2 and TRBJ1-2; a possible D gene is TRBD1 (5 bases). Trimming pared 3 bases from V and 7 bases from J, leaving 6 bases between. CDR3 length: 11 residues. Germline CDR1 and CDR2: SNHLY and FYNNEI.